The clone carrying this T cell receptor beta chain was detected a few times. Its antigen is currently unknown. This record comes from a study of post-analysis software for immune sequencing data. Study summary: The disease courses spanned relapsing-remitting, secondary progressive and progressive-relapsing forms of multiple sclerosis.

Trimming removed 5 bases at V and 2 bases at J, with 8 bases between. This CDR3 spans 13 amino acids. Study findings and constraints: Controls showed significantly higher normalized Chao1 diversity than did multiple sclerosis patients. Patients used a few TRBV segments, including TRBV5-6, TRBV5-1 and TRBV20-1, more often than controls. Batch-mates among the samples co-clustered strongly by F measure.

Researchers reported that TCR beta cDNA libraries carried unique molecular identifiers. cDNA molecules numbering some 500,000 came from around 1 to 10 million T cells. TCRdb reanalysed the PCR reads using MiXCR and keeps one entry per CDR3 protein. The sample lists fewer than 900,000 distinct CDR3 sequences, roughly 46% occurring once. The TCR sequence derives from a girl under 18 with multiple sclerosis. This chain joins TRBV12-3 or TRBV12-4 and TRBJ2-3; D remains unclear. The specimen was blood. Here the CDR3 reads CASSIGSTDTQYF. CDR3 in DNA: TGTGCCAGCAGTATAGGGTCCACAGATACGCAGTATTTT.